This paragraph reports one T cell receptor beta chain. Its antigen is unidentified. The data stem from a study of cytomegalovirus exposure and HLA in healthy donors. There are 17 residues in the CDR3. Germline V gene lookup returns CDR1 MGHRA and CDR2 YSYEKL. Unmatched junction bases numbered 14, after V lost 6 bases and J lost 7 bases. General study results and limits: Rarity held for most TCR sequences, but there were some public TCRs that occurred in many donors. It was reported that the classifier diagnosed cytomegalovirus status with high specificity and sensitivity in both the original and validation cohorts. A few CMV-associated chains proved CMV antigen-specific in vitro.

Clones were sequenced by immunoSEQ multiplex PCR, and TCRdb holds only the in-frame ones, with some missing. The sample consists of about 140,000 clones, around 87% of them appearing once. It was the approximately 130-subject validation cohort, separate from the approximately 680-subject first cohort, to which the donors belonged. The chain uses TRBV4-1 and TRBJ2-1; 11 bases align to TRBD2. Sequences were obtained from PBMCs. This TCR was recovered from a man between 18 and 35 years old in good health and CMV-seropositive. CDR3 region: CASRQIGSGRASNEQFF. The CDR3 nucleotides are TGCGCCAGCAGACAAATAGGTAGCGGGAGGGCCAGTAATGAGCAGTTCTTC.